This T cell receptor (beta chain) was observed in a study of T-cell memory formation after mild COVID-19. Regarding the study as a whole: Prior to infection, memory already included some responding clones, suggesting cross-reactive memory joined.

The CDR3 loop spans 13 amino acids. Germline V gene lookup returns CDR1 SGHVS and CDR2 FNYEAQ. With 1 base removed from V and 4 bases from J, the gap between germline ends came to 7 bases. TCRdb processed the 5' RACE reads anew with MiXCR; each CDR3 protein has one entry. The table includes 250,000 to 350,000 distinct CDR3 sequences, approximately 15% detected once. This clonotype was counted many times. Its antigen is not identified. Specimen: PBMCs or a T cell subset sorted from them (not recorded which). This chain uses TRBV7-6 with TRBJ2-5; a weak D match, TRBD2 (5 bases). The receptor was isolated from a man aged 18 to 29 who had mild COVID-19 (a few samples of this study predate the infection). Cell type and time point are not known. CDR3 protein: CASSLVGRETQYF. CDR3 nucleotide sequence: TGTGCCAGCAGCTTAGTTGGGAGAGAGACCCAGTACTTC.